These 18 T cell receptor beta chains were all obtained from the same sample, sequenced in a study of CD8 T cell repertoires and HIV-1 epitope variants. TCRdb's table, derived via immunoSEQ multiplex PCR, lists solely in-frame clones and lacks some. Of about 95,000 clones detected, 70% to 75% appear once; the ten largest clones hold roughly 26%. The sample consisted of uncultured baseline CD8+ T cells from peripheral blood mononuclear cells (PBMCs). Receptor source: a male donor with HIV.

J is TRBJ1-2 and V is TRBV29-1, with D maybe TRBD1 (6 bases). The CDR3 length is 11 residues. V was cut by 7 bases and J by 8 bases, with 14 bases left in between. CDR1 SQVTM and CDR2 ANQGSEA come from the germline V gene. This CDR3 is CSARGAYGYTF. The CDR3 DNA reads TGCAGCGCCCGGGGGGCGTACGGCTACACCTTC. The complete variable domain, with remaining parts taken from reference TRBV29-1 and TRBJ1-2, reads SAVISQKPSRDICQRGTSLTIQCQVDSQVTMMFWYRQQPGQSLTLIATANQGSEATYESGFVIDKFPISRPNLTFSTLTVSNMSPEDSSIYLCSARGAYGYTFGSGTRLTVV.

The chain uses TRBV15 and TRBJ1-2; D is uncertain. The germline gives CDR1 LNHNV, CDR2 YYDKDF (reference sequence). The V and J ends lost 0 bases and 4 bases respectively, with 12 bases between them. The CDR3 has 15 amino acids. The CDR3, as DNA: TGTGCCACCAGCAGAGATCGCACGGGAGCCTATGGCTACACCTTC. Amino acids: CATSRDRTGAYGYTF. The full variable domain, rest sourced from reference TRBV15 and TRBJ1-2, is DAMVIQNPRYQVTQFGKPVTLSCSQTLNHNVMYWYQQKSSQAPKLLFHYYDKDFNNEADTPDNFQSRRPNTSFCFLDIRSPGLGDTAMYLCATSRDRTGAYGYTFGSGTRLTVV.

J is TRBJ2-1 and V is TRBV6-1; weak D call: TRBD2 (6 bases). Germline CDR1 and CDR2: MNHNS and SASEGT. Trimming shortened V by 3 bases and J by 12 bases, and 12 bases separated the two germline ends. This CDR3 contains 12 residues. The DNA of the CDR3 is TGTGCCAGCAGTGATGGGGGGAAGGGGCAGTTCTTC. This codes for CASSDGGKGQFF.

The chain combines TRBV15 with TRBJ1-4; perhaps TRBD1 as D (6 bases). Trimming took 1 base from V and 9 from J, leaving 18 bases between them. Germline V gene sequence: CDR1 LNHNV, CDR2 YYDKDF (reference sequence). This CDR3 has 16 amino acids. The CDR3 bases are TGTGCCACCAGCAGAGGGGAGTCAGGGGTGGGTCAAAAACTGTTTTTT. Encoded protein: CATSRGESGVGQKLFF.

The gene calls are TRBV28 and TRBJ1-1; D uncertain. The CDR3 extends over 14 amino acids. The V end was cut by 6 bases, the J end by 3 bases, with 14 bases between. In germline, CDR1 is MDHEN, CDR2 SYDVKM. In DNA form, the CDR3 reads TGTGCCAGCAGCCCGGAACAAGAGTACACTGAAGCTTTCTTT. Protein sequence: CASSPEQEYTEAFF.

V and J are TRBV5-4 and TRBJ2-7; 7 bases map to TRBD1. Germline lookup yields CDR1 SGHNT and CDR2 YYREEE (reference sequence). The CDR3 totals 14 residues. V trimming: 4 bases; J trimming: 4 bases; junction bases outside the gene matches: 8. CDR3 DNA sequence: TGTGCCAGCAGCCCCTCGGGACAGCCGTACGAGCAGTACTTC. It is translated as CASSPSGQPYEQYF.

V usage is TRBV5-1 and J usage is TRBJ2-7, with D maybe TRBD1 (5 bases). The CDR3 is made up of 16 amino acids. V lost 3 bases to trimming and J lost 0 bases, with 16 bases between them. Germline loops: CDR1 SGHRS, CDR2 YFSETQ. The CDR3 here is CASSSIVDKGSYEQYF. In DNA, the CDR3 is TGCGCCAGCAGCTCGATTGTGGACAAAGGCTCCTACGAGCAGTACTTC.

This chain links TRBV5-1 with TRBJ1-2; TRBD1 might be the D (6 bases). Germline CDR1 SGHRS, CDR2 YFSETQ. The CDR3 is 14 residues long. Trimming removed 3 bases from V and 5 bases from J, with 14 bases in between. The CDR3 DNA is TGCGCCAGCAGCTCTACCGGGACATTGTATGGCTACACCTTC. Translating gives CASSSTGTLYGYTF.

This chain links TRBV28 with TRBJ2-7, with TRBD2 matching 7 bases. The CDR3 is 14 residues long. Germline assignment: CDR1 MDHEN and CDR2 SYDVKM. The J segment lost 3 bases and the V segment lost 6 bases, leaving 8 bases of the junction unmatched. In nucleotides, the CDR3 is TGTGCCAGCAGCCTCGGGACTACCTACTACGAGCAGTACTTC. It specifies CASSLGTTYYEQYF.

The gene calls are TRBV9 and TRBJ2-1; TRBD2 matches at 10 bases. CDR1 SGDLS and CDR2 YYNGEE come from the germline V gene. The CDR3 runs 15 residues. V gave up 2 bases and J gave up 5 bases; unmatched junction bases: 4. The CDR3, as DNA: TGTGCCAGCAGCGTTACTAGCGGGGTTAACAATGAGCAGTTCTTC. Translating gives CASSVTSGVNNEQFF.

The chain joins TRBV6-6 to TRBJ1-5, with 7 bases lining up with TRBD1. The germline V gene encodes CDR1 MNHNY and CDR2 SVGAGI (reference sequence). V gave up 2 bases and J gave up 3 bases; unmatched junction bases: 7. The CDR3 has 16 amino acids. DNA for the CDR3: TGTGCCAGCAGTTACACACCTGGACAGGTCAATCAGCCCCAGCATTTT. Encoded protein: CASSYTPGQVNQPQHF.

This chain joins TRBV27 and TRBJ1-1; D not certain. Germline lookup yields CDR1 MNHEY and CDR2 SMNVEV (reference sequence). This CDR3 region has 16 residues. Between the trimmed V and J ends, which lost 6 bases and 5 bases, there was a span of 22 bases. CDR3 sequence: CASRPGSGTYFTEAFF. CDR3 sequence (DNA): TGTGCCAGCAGGCCGGGCTCCGGAACTTATTTTACTGAAGCTTTCTTT.

Remarks on this clone: One junction end does not reproduce the germline sequence, and a read error may be involved. The CDR3 sequence: CASSLGPGEVKNIQYF. CDR3 coding DNA: TGTGCTAGCAGCTTAGGACCGGGTGAGGTCAAAAACATTCAGTACTTC. The chain links TRBV7-7 to TRBJ2-4; no clear D. The length of the CDR3 is 16 residues. Germline assignment: CDR1 SSHAT and CDR2 FNYEAQ (reference sequence).

The chain couples TRBV19 to TRBJ2-7; 13 bases are a match to TRBD2. The CDR3 length is 16 residues. Germline loops: CDR1 LNHDA, CDR2 SQIVND (reference sequence). The V and J ends lost 5 bases and 0 bases, in that order; junction bases with no gene match: 4. CDR3 in DNA: TGTGCCAGTAGTCTGGGGACTAGCGGGACCTCCTACGAGCAGTACTTC. Protein: CASSLGTSGTSYEQYF.

The chain couples TRBV7-9 to TRBJ2-5; no clear D gene. The CDR3 has 13 residues. Trimming left V 2 bases short and J 4 bases short, with 8 bases between. Germline CDR1 is SEHNR and CDR2 is FQNEAQ (reference sequence). The CDR3 bases are TGTGCCAGCAGCTTAAACTTAGGAGAGACCCAGTACTTC. It translates to CASSLNLGETQYF.

V usage is TRBV29-1 and J usage is TRBJ2-5; D perhaps matches TRBD2 (7 bases). The germline V gene has CDR1 SQVTM and CDR2 ANQGSEA. This CDR3 is built from 15 residues. The ends were cut back, 6 bases at V and 5 bases at J, with 22 bases in the middle. The CDR3 reads CSVGPKGRGGETQYF. The CDR3 DNA reads TGCAGCGTGGGCCCCAAGGGCAGGGGAGGGGAGACCCAGTACTTC.

The chain employs TRBV7-2 and TRBJ2-7; D might be TRBD1 (6 bases). This CDR3 is 14 amino acids long. V lost 2 bases and J 7 bases, leaving 15 bases between the germline ends. Germline V gives CDR1 SGHTA, CDR2 FQGNSA. CDR3 in DNA: TGTGCCAGCAGCTTACAGGGGTCCCGTCGGGAGCAGTACTTC. Translating gives CASSLQGSRREQYF.

The chain combines TRBV7-9 with TRBJ2-1; 11 bases agree with TRBD2. V was clipped by 4 bases and J by 7 bases; unmatched bases: 15. CDR3 length equals 18 residues. CDR1 SEHNR and CDR2 FQNEAQ come from the germline V gene (reference sequence). The CDR3 bases are TGTGCCAGCAGCTCCAAAGCCCGACTAGCGGGGATAAGGAATGAGCAGTTCTTC. Its protein product is CASSSKARLAGIRNEQFF. Combining the CDR3 with reference TRBV7-9 and TRBJ2-1 gives the whole variable domain DTGVSQNPRHKITKRGQNVTFRCDPISEHNRLYWYRQTLGQGPEFLTYFQNEAQLEKSRLLSDRFSAERPKGSFSTLEIQRTEQGDSAMYLCASSSKARLAGIRNEQFFGPGTRLTVL.